Listed below are T cell receptor beta chains from one sample, sequenced in a study of T cells in Graves' hyperthyroidism and ophthalmopathy. TCRdb fed the multiplex PCR reads into MiXCR, producing one record per CDR3 protein. Among around 280,000 distinct CDR3 sequences listed, approximately 15% were seen once. The sample consisted of blood. These TCRs come from a middle-aged woman with Graves' hyperthyroidism. The conserved cysteine and the conserved F or W are not part of the CDR3 here.

V gene: TRBV19
J gene: TRBJ1-1
CDR3 protein: ASSIYRGRRDTEAF

V gene: TRBV6-1
J gene: TRBJ2-1
CDR3 protein: ASSVQGSGNEQF

V gene: TRBV11-2
J gene: TRBJ2-2
CDR3 protein: ASSQDRTGAGELF

V gene: TRBV6-1
J gene: TRBJ2-7
CDR3 protein: ASSVGRGSYEQY

V gene: TRBV2
J gene: TRBJ2-7
CDR3 protein: ASSESSGTYEQY

V gene: TRBV4-2
J gene: TRBJ2-5
CDR3 protein: ASSQDSGAGTQY

V gene: TRBV20-1
J gene: TRBJ2-1
CDR3 protein: SASGRGYNEQF

V gene: TRBV28
J gene: TRBJ2-2
CDR3 protein: ASSTSTGLTGELF

V gene: TRBV2
J gene: TRBJ1-3
CDR3 protein: ASRMGQGGNTIY

V gene: TRBV5-1
J gene: TRBJ2-7
CDR3 protein: ASSPQSPYEQY

V gene: TRBV10-3
J gene: TRBJ2-7
CDR3 protein: AISSGQGLRYEQY

V gene: TRBV3-1
J gene: TRBJ2-1
CDR3 protein: ASLDSNYNEQF

V gene: TRBV7-8
J gene: TRBJ1-3
CDR3 protein: ASSTSDRYSGNTIY

V gene: TRBV20-1
J gene: TRBJ1-1
CDR3 protein: SAPGQMNTEAF

V gene: TRBV28
J gene: TRBJ2-1
CDR3 protein: ASIVDNEQF

V gene: TRBV4-1
J gene: TRBJ1-5
CDR3 protein: ASSQGTANQPQH

V gene: TRBV5-1
J gene: TRBJ2-7
CDR3 protein: ASSVRSRDEQY

V gene: TRBV12-3/TRBV12-4
J gene: TRBJ1-2
CDR3 protein: ATRVGYGYT

V gene: TRBV5-1
J gene: TRBJ1-1
CDR3 protein: ASSSRQGDGTEAF

V gene: TRBV25-1
J gene: TRBJ1-2
CDR3 protein: ASSAYGTAYGYT

V gene: TRBV6-1
J gene: TRBJ1-1
CDR3 protein: ASSEMDMNTEAF

V gene: TRBV20-1
J gene: TRBJ2-1
CDR3 protein: SARVWDRGFEQF

V gene: TRBV12-3/TRBV12-4
J gene: TRBJ2-5
CDR3 protein: ASSSGGGETQY

V gene: TRBV2
J gene: TRBJ2-3
CDR3 protein: ALEARNRTDTQY

V gene: TRBV29-1
J gene: TRBJ2-5
CDR3 protein: SVDTLGSETQY

V gene: TRBV2
J gene: TRBJ1-1
CDR3 protein: ASSEGTERAF

V gene: TRBV15
J gene: TRBJ1-5
CDR3 protein: ATSRDRGYNQPQH

V gene: TRBV6-1
J gene: TRBJ1-6
CDR3 protein: ASSPHYNSPLH

V gene: TRBV9
J gene: TRBJ1-5
CDR3 protein: ASSESGESQPQH

V gene: TRBV18
J gene: TRBJ2-7
CDR3 protein: ASSPEAGREEQY

V gene: TRBV28
J gene: TRBJ2-7
CDR3 protein: ASSTTVPLPFPEYEQY

V gene: TRBV2
J gene: TRBJ1-2
CDR3 protein: ASRPTGPYGYT

V gene: TRBV19
J gene: TRBJ1-2
CDR3 protein: ASSTHPEGALGYT

V gene: TRBV7-9
J gene: TRBJ1-2
CDR3 protein: ASSLGFTAPGYT

V gene: TRBV6-5
J gene: TRBJ1-1
CDR3 protein: ASSYRRENTEAF

V gene: TRBV7-2
J gene: TRBJ2-2
CDR3 protein: ASSRQGMNTGELF

V gene: TRBV6-6
J gene: TRBJ2-1
CDR3 protein: ASSYMGEQF

V gene: TRBV6-1
J gene: TRBJ2-6
CDR3 protein: ASSSGKRLGGPGANVLT

V gene: TRBV2
J gene: TRBJ1-6
CDR3 protein: ASSEWGSSYNSPLH